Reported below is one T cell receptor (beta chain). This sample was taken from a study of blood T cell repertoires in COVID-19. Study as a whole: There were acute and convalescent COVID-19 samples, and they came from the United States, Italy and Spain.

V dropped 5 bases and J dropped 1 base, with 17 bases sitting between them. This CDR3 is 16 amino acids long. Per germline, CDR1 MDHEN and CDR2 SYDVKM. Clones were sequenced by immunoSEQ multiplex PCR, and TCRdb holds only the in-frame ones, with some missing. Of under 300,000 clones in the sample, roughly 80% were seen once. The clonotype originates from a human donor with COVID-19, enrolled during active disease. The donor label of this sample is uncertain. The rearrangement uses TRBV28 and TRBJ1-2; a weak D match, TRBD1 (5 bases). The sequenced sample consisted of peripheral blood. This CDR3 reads CASSRGGGLFNYGYTF. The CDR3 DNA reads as TGTGCCAGCAGTCGCGGGGGGGGGTTGTTTAACTATGGCTACACCTTC.